The present T cell receptor (beta chain) was sequenced within a study of STAT3 mutations in large granular lymphocyte leukemia. Turning to this clone: Its antigen remains unidentified.

J gave up 4 bases and V 4 bases, and 9 bases lay outside the gene matches. CDR1 and CDR2 from the germline V gene are SQVTM and ANQGSEA. The CDR3 extends over 14 amino acids. General study findings and limits: Clonal expansion was inferred from other time points because no sample existed at each clone's first appearance. In T-cell large granular lymphocyte leukemia, about half of patients showed multiple immunodominant subclonotypes. After therapy, 6 of 18 patients switched clonotypes, all new clones STAT3 wild type.

Profiled with immunoSEQ multiplex PCR; TCRdb holds only in-frame clones, not every one. Of 8,000 to 13,000 clones in the sample, 87% were seen once. The chain recombines TRBV29-1 with TRBJ2-7; 8 bases map to TRBD2. The sequenced material came from peripheral blood mononuclear cells. The receptor was isolated from a man aged 60-69 years with T-cell large granular lymphocyte leukemia. Some clones in this sample may be carry-over from other donors' samples. CDR3 sequence: CSVVVLAAPYEQYF. The DNA for the CDR3 is TGCAGCGTTGTGGTACTAGCGGCCCCGTACGAGCAGTACTTC.